This TCR beta chain derives from a study of shared clonotypes between healthy human individuals. Germline CDR1 is SGHNT and CDR2 is YYREEE (reference sequence). The V end lost 4 bases, the J end lost 3 bases, and 17 bases lay between the germline ends. CDR3 length: 15 amino acids. Sequencing used immunoSEQ multiplex PCR; TCRdb keeps in-frame clones, though not all of them. The table records roughly 2 million clones, under 97% of them present only once. The receptor comes from a man younger than 30 in good health. The rearrangement links TRBV5-4 to TRBJ2-7, with D perhaps TRBD2 (6 bases). Sequenced sample: naive CD4+ T cells sorted from blood. This sample's subset: CD45RA+ positively selected. CDR3 nucleotides: TGTGCCAGCAGCCCCCCCGGAGGGGTAAGCTACGAGCAGTACTTC. Amino acids: CASSPPGGVSYEQYF.